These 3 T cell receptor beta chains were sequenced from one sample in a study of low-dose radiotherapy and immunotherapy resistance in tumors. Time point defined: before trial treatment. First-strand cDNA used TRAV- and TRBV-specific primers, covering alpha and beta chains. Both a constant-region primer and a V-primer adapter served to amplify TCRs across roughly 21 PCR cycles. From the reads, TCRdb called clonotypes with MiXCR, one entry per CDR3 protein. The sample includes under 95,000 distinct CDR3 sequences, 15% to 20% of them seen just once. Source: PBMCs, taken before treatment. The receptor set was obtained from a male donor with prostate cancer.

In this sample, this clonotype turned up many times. DNA of the CDR3: TGCAGCGTCCTAAGGGACGCTAGCTCTGGAAACACCATATATTTT. It codes for CSVLRDASSGNTIYF. The V gene is TRBV29-1, the J gene TRBJ1-3; TRBD1 is a possible D gene (5 bases). Trimming cost V 6 bases and J 0 bases, with 15 bases left between them. Germline V gene data show CDR1 as SQVTM and CDR2 as ANQGSEA. This CDR3 has 15 residues.

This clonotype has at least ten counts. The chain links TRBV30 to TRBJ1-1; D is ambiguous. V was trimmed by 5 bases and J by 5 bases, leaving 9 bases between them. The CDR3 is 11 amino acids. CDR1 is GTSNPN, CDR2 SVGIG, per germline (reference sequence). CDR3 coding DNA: TGTGCCTGGGGCCCCTGGACTGAAGCTTTCTTT. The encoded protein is CAWGPWTEAFF.

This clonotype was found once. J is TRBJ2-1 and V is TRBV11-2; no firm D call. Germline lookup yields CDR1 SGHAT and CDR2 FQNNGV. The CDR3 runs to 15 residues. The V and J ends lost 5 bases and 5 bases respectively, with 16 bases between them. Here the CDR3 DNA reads TGTGCCAGCAGCGAGCGACACAATTCCGACAATGAGCAGTTCTTC. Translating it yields CASSERHNSDNEQFF.